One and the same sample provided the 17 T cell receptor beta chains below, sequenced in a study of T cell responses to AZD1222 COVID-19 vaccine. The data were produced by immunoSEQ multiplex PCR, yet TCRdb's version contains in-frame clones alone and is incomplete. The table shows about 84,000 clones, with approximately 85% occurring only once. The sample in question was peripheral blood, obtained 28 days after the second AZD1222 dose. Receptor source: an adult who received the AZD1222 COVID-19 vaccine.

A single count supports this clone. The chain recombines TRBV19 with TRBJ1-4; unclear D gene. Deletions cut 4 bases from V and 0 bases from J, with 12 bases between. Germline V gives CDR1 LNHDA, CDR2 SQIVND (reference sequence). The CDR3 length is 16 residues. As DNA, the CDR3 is TGTGCCAGTAGTACCACCAGATTTGCAACTAATGAAAAACTGTTTTTT. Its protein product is CASSTTRFATNEKLFF.

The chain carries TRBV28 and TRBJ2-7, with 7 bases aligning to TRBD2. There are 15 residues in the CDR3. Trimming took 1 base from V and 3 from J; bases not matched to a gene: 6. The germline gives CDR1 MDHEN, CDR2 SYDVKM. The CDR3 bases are TGTGCCAGCAGTTTATCGGCGGGAGTCCTCTACGAGCAGTACTTC. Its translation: CASSLSAGVLYEQYF.

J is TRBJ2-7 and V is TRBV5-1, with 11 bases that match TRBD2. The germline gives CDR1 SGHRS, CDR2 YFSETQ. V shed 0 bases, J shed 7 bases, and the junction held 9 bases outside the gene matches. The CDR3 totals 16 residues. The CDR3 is CASSLGQTSGVREQYF. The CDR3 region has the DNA TGCGCCAGCAGCTTGGGGCAGACTAGCGGGGTGAGGGAGCAGTACTTC.

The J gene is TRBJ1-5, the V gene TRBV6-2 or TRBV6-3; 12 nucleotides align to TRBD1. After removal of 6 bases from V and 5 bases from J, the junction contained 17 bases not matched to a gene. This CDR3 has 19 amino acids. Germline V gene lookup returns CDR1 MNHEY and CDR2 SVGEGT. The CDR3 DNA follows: TGTGCCAGCAGCCCCGCTCGGATTTCCGGGACAGGGGGCTATCAGCCCCAGCATTTT. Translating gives CASSPARISGTGGYQPQHF.

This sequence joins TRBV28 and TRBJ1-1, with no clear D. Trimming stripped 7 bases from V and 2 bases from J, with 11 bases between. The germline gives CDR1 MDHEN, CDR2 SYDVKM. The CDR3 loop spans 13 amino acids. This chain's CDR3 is CASTFPGNTEAFF. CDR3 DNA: TGTGCCAGCACTTTCCCAGGTAACACTGAAGCTTTCTTT. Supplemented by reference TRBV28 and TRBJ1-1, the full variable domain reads DVKVTQSSRYLVKRTGEKVFLECVQDMDHENMFWYRQDPGLGLRLIYFSYDVKMKEKGDIPEGYSVSREKKERFSLILESASTNQTSMYLCASTFPGNTEAFFGQGTRLTVV.

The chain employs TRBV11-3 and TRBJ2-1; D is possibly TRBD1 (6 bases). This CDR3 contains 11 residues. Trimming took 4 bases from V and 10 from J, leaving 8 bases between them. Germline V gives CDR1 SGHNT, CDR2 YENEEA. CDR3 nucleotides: TGTGCCAGCAGCTCCGACAGGGAGCAGTTCTTC. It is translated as CASSSDREQFF.

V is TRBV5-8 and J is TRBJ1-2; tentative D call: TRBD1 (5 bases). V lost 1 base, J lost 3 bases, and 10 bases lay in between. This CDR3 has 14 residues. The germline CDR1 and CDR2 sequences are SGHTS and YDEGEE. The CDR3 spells CASSLLGEHYGYTF. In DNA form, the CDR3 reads TGTGCCAGCAGCTTGTTGGGGGAACACTATGGCTACACCTTC.

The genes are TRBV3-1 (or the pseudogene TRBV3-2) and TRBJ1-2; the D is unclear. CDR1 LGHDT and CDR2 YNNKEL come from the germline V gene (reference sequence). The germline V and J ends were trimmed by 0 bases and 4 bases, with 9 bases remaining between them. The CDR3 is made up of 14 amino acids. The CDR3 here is CASSQEGMTYGYTF. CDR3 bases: TGTGCCAGCAGCCAAGAAGGAATGACCTATGGCTACACCTTC.

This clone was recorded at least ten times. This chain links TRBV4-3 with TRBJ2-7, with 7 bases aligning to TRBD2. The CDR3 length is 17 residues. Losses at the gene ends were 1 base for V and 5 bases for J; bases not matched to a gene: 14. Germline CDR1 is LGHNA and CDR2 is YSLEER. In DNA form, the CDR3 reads TGCGCCAGCAGCCAAGTCTGCGCGGGAGCCGTTTGGGACGAGCAGTACTTC. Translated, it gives CASSQVCAGAVWDEQYF.

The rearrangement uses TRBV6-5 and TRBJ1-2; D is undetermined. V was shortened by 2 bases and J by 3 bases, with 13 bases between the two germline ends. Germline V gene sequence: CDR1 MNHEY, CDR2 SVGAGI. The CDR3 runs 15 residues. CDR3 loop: CASSYPPPGYYGYTF. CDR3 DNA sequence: TGTGCCAGCAGTTACCCCCCCCCGGGCTACTATGGCTACACCTTC.

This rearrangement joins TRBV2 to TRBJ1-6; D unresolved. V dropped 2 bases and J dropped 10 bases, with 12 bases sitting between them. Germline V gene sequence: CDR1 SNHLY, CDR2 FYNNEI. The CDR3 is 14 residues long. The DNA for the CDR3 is TGTGCCAGCAGTGAACTCGGGTCCCTGTCACCCCTCCACTTT. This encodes CASSELGSLSPLHF.

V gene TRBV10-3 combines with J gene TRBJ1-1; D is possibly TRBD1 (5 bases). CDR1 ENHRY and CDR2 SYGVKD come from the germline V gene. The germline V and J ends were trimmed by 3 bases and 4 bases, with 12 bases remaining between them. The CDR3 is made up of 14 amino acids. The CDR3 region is CAISDGDRGTEAFF. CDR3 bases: TGTGCCATCAGTGATGGGGATAGGGGCACTGAAGCTTTCTTT.

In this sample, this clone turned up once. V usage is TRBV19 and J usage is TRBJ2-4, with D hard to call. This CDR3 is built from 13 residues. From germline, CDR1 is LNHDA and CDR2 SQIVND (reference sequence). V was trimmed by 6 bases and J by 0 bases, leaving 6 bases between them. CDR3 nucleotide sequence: TGTGCCAGTAGAGCCTTAGCCAAAAACATTCAGTACTTC. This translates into CASRALAKNIQYF.

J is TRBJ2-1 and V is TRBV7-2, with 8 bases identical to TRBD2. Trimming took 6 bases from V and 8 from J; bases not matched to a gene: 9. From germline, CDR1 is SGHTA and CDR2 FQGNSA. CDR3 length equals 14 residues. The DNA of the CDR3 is TGTGCCAGCAGACCCGGACTAGCAGGCGATGAGCAGTTCTTC. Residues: CASRPGLAGDEQFF.

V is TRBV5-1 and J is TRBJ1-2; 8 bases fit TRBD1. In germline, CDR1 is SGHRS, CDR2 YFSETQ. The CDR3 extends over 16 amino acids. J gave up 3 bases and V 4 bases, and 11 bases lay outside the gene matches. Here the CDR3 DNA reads TGCGCCAGCAGCGTGGGACAGGAGAAAGGTTACTATGGCTACACCTTC. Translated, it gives CASSVGQEKGYYGYTF.

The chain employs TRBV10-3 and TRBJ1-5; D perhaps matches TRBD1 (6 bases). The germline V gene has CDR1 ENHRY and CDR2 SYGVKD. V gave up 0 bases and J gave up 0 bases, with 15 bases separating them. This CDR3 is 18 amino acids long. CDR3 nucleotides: TGTGCCATCAGTGAGTCGGGGGGGGCTGCATATAGCAATCAGCCCCAGCATTTT. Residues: CAISESGGAAYSNQPQHF.

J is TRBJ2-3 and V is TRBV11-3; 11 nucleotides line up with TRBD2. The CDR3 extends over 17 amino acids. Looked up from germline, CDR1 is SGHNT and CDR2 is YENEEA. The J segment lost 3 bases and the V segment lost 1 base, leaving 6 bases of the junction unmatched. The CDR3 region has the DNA TGTGCCAGCAGCTTAGGGTTAGCGGGGGGGCAAACAGATACGCAGTATTTT. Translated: CASSLGLAGGQTDTQYF.